The 7 T cell receptor beta chains listed next were all sequenced from one sample in a study of blood T cells in healthy people across ages. The use of a sample-barcoded 5' primer and a J-beta primer mix characterized a second PCR of about 6 to 12 cycles. TCRdb re-derived calls from the 5' RACE reads in MiXCR, one entry per CDR3 protein. Of roughly 560,000 distinct CDR3 sequences detected, 24% appear once; the ten largest clones hold 8.7%. These data were also filed under a second study, of T cells of mothers and their children.

Sequencing used blood. These receptors all come from a boy aged 5-17 years in good health.

This clonotype occurred a few times. The J gene is TRBJ2-5, the V gene TRBV20-1, with 7 bases that match TRBD2. Germline CDR1 and CDR2: DFQATT and SNEGSKA (reference sequence). The CDR3 is 14 residues long. Unmatched junction bases numbered 7, after V lost 5 bases and J lost 1 base. CDR3 sequence reads: CSAGPRTSQETQYF. The CDR3 coding sequence is TGCAGTGCTGGCCCAAGGACTAGCCAAGAGACCCAGTACTTC.

This clonotype was counted between two and nine times. The chain joins TRBV25-1 to TRBJ1-4; 9 nucleotides line up with TRBD1. Germline assignment: CDR1 MGHDK and CDR2 SYGVNS. Trimming cost V 4 bases and J 8 bases; bases outside gene matches: 8. This CDR3 spans 15 amino acids. CDR3 amino acids: CASSASGTGREKLFF. The CDR3 DNA sequence: TGTGCCAGCAGTGCCTCCGGGACAGGGAGGGAAAAACTGTTTTTT.

The rearrangement uses TRBV12-3 or TRBV12-4 and TRBJ2-3; D uncertain. The V gene lost 0 bases and the J gene lost 2 bases, with 6 bases spanning the gap. This CDR3 has 14 residues. CDR3 loop: CASSLAPFTDTQYF. The CDR3, as DNA: TGTGCCAGCAGTTTAGCGCCCTTCACAGATACGCAGTATTTT.

This sequence joins TRBV13 and TRBJ1-5; D is uncertain. The CDR3 is 12 residues long. Germline CDR1 is PRHDT and CDR2 is FYEKMQ (reference sequence). V gave up 4 bases and J gave up 10 bases, with 11 bases separating them. This CDR3 reads CASSSTAGPQHF. The CDR3 region has the DNA TGTGCCAGCAGCTCCACAGCTGGTCCCCAGCATTTT.

The rearrangement uses TRBV29-1 and TRBJ2-1, with D possibly called TRBD1 or TRBD2 (5 bases each). The V gene's germline CDR1 is SQVTM and CDR2 ANQGSEA. The CDR3 loop spans 16 amino acids. The ends were cut back, 0 bases at V and 0 bases at J, with 12 bases in the middle. DNA for the CDR3: TGCAGCGTTGAAGAGGGGACGGGGAGCTCCTACAATGAGCAGTTCTTC. Its translation is CSVEEGTGSSYNEQFF.

This clonotype was counted a few times. The chain combines TRBV9 with TRBJ1-1, with no clear D. CDR1 is SGDLS and CDR2 is YYNGEE in the germline V gene. The CDR3 is 13 residues long. V was pared by 0 bases and J by 0 bases, with 3 bases between. The CDR3 spells CASSVALNTEAFF. DNA of the CDR3: TGTGCCAGCAGCGTAGCTCTGAACACTGAAGCTTTCTTT.

The gene calls are TRBV20-1 and TRBJ2-5, with TRBD2 identical over 9 bases. The DNA matches TRBJ2-7 better at its end, which makes the J call doubtful. This CDR3 is built from 13 residues. Germline V gene sequence: CDR1 DFQATT, CDR2 SNEGSKA (reference sequence). CDR3 DNA sequence: TGCAGTGCTAGGGAGACTAGCGGCTACGAGCAGTACTTC. Translated, it gives CSARETSGYEQYF.